Each of the 25 T cell receptor beta chains below was sequenced from the same sample in a study of blood T cells in healthy people across ages. Then a second PCR, running roughly 7 to 11 cycles, was carried out with a sample-barcoded 5' primer and a J-beta primer mix. TCRdb reprocessed the 5' RACE reads with MiXCR, giving one entry per CDR3 protein. Here the sample spans around 650,000 distinct CDR3 sequences, 35% to 50% being singletons. The sequencing input was blood. All receptors come from a man older than 75 in good health.

This clonotype was detected a few times. J is TRBJ2-1 and V is TRBV6-2 or TRBV6-3; TRBD2 matches at 12 bases. The CDR3 has 17 amino acids. Per the germline V gene, CDR1 is MNHEY and CDR2 is SVGEGT. J lost 1 base, V lost 5 bases, and 6 bases had no gene match. This CDR3 is CASSLLAGGTSYNEQFF. The CDR3 nucleotides read TGTGCCAGCAGTCTCCTAGCGGGGGGGACTTCCTACAATGAGCAGTTCTTC.

Many counts were recorded for this clonotype. The chain couples TRBV28 to TRBJ1-6; D call uncertain. Trimming removed 5 bases from V and 4 bases from J, with 18 bases in between. The germline CDR1 and CDR2 sequences are MDHEN and SYDVKM. The CDR3 runs 17 residues. The CDR3 DNA sequence: TGTGCCAGCAGTCCTCTCCCGTCCGGAGCTTATAATTCACCCCTCCACTTT. It translates to CASSPLPSGAYNSPLHF.

CDR3 bases: TGCGCCAGTGGTGGAACGGACCCCATGAACACTGAAGCTTTCTTT. Its translation is CASGGTDPMNTEAFF. This chain joins TRBV4-1 and TRBJ1-1, with D hard to call. Trimming stripped 9 bases from V and 0 bases from J, with 17 bases between. Germline CDR1 and CDR2: MGHRA and YSYEKL. There are 15 residues in the CDR3.

This clonotype was picked up a small number of times. V usage is TRBV6-2 or TRBV6-3 and J usage is TRBJ2-5; 9 nucleotides align to TRBD2. Germline V gene lookup returns CDR1 MNHEY and CDR2 SVGEGT. J lost 3 bases, V lost 0 bases, and 2 bases had no gene match. The CDR3 covers 15 residues. CDR3: CASSYSSGGEETQYF. The CDR3 DNA is TGTGCCAGCAGTTACTCTAGCGGGGGAGAAGAGACCCAGTACTTC.

The chain uses TRBV16 and TRBJ2-5; D unclear. This CDR3 region has 15 residues. V lost 4 bases, J lost 4 bases, and 16 bases lay in between. CDR1 KGHSY and CDR2 FQNENV come from the germline V gene. The CDR3 sequence: CASSPDATRPETQYF. CDR3 nucleotide sequence: TGTGCCAGCAGCCCAGACGCGACACGTCCAGAGACCCAGTACTTC.

In regard to this clonotype: This may stem from a read error, because a much larger clone lies one nucleotide away. The V and J genes are TRBV5-4 and TRBJ2-5; no firm D call. Germline CDR1 reads SGHNT; CDR2 reads YYREEE (reference sequence). The V gene lost 0 bases and the J gene lost 11 bases, with 17 bases spanning the gap. The CDR3 has 14 amino acids. The CDR3, as DNA: TGTGCCAGCAGCTTGGGTAGCCTTTACAATGAGCAGTACTTC. Translating gives CASSLGSLYNEQYF.

The V and J genes are TRBV20-1 and TRBJ2-1; TRBD2 matches at 9 bases. This CDR3 is built from 16 residues. V was pared by 0 bases and J by 8 bases, with 11 bases of the junction left unmatched. Per the germline V gene, CDR1 is DFQATT and CDR2 is SNEGSKA (reference sequence). The CDR3 coding sequence is TGCAGTGCTAGAGATAAAGGTAGCGGGAGAGGGGATGAGCAGTTCTTC. Protein: CSARDKGSGRGDEQFF.

As to this clonotype: With a much larger clone just one base away, this may be a read error. The V and J genes are TRBV7-2 and TRBJ2-1; 9 nucleotides line up with TRBD1. Germline V lookup: CDR1 SGHTA, CDR2 FQGNSA. There are 15 residues in the CDR3. CDR3 sequence: CASSLGGTGHNKQFF. The CDR3 DNA is TGTGCCAGCAGCTTAGGTGGGACAGGGCACAATAAGCAGTTCTTC.

Note on this clonotype: One base away lies a much larger clone, so this may be a sequencing read error. This chain uses TRBV7-2 with TRBJ2-5; 10 nucleotides match TRBD2. J was trimmed by 11 bases and V by 1 base; bases with no gene match: 19. Germline V lookup: CDR1 SGHTA, CDR2 FQGNSA. The CDR3 loop spans 18 amino acids. The CDR3 DNA is TGTGCCAGCAGCTTAGACAGCGGGGGGGCCGCAGGGTACAATGAGCAGTACTTC. Translation: CASSLDSGGAAGYNEQYF.

The chain is built from TRBV20-1 and TRBJ2-5; D might be TRBD1 (6 bases). Trimming left V 6 bases short and J 0 bases short, with 11 bases between. CDR1 DFQATT and CDR2 SNEGSKA come from the germline V gene (reference sequence). The CDR3 is 13 residues long. CDR3 region: CSAFGGDQETQYF. In nucleotides, the CDR3 is TGCAGTGCCTTTGGGGGCGACCAAGAGACCCAGTACTTC.

This clonotype was seen many times. This chain joins TRBV4-3 and TRBJ2-1; 9 bases match TRBD2. The V gene's germline CDR1 is LGHNA and CDR2 YSLEER. V lost 4 bases, J lost 10 bases, and 14 bases stayed unmatched. The CDR3 is 16 amino acids. The CDR3 region has the DNA TGCGCCAGCAGCCGGTCTTTGGGCGGGGGGGCCGACGAGCAGTTCTTC. Amino acids: CASSRSLGGGADEQFF.

This clonotype was observed a single time. CDR3 sequence: CASSVGGRTEAFF. The CDR3 DNA reads as TGTGCCAGCAGCGTGGGAGGGAGAACTGAAGCTTTCTTT. The chain recombines TRBV9 with TRBJ1-1; D call uncertain. Between the trimmed V and J ends, which lost 2 bases and 5 bases, there was a span of 10 bases. The CDR3 runs 13 residues. Germline CDR1 and CDR2: SGDLS and YYNGEE.

This clonotype was observed a few times. V gene TRBV29-1 combines with J gene TRBJ2-1, with 8 bases lining up with TRBD1. Germline V gene lookup returns CDR1 SQVTM and CDR2 ANQGSEA. The CDR3 runs to 13 residues. V gave up 3 bases and J gave up 7 bases; unmatched junction bases: 5. The CDR3 sequence is CSVDSQGANEQFF. CDR3 bases: TGCAGCGTTGATTCCCAGGGGGCTAATGAGCAGTTCTTC.

The chain joins TRBV29-1 to TRBJ1-4; the D gene is possibly TRBD1 (6 bases). The CDR3 is 13 residues long. V shed 4 bases and J shed 5 bases, with 11 bases lying between them. The germline V gene has CDR1 SQVTM and CDR2 ANQGSEA. In DNA, the CDR3 is TGCAGCGTTGGGGGGGGGGCAAATGAAAAACTGTTTTTT. It specifies CSVGGGANEKLFF.

This chain joins TRBV6-2 or TRBV6-3 and TRBJ2-1; TRBD2 is a possible D gene (6 bases). Looked up from germline, CDR1 is MNHEY and CDR2 is SVGEGT. V was clipped by 6 bases and J by 6 bases, with 21 bases between them. The CDR3 consists of 16 residues. CDR3: CASRLPGLPLGNEQFF. DNA of the CDR3: TGTGCCAGCAGACTGCCGGGACTCCCTCTGGGCAATGAGCAGTTCTTC.

The table lists this clonotype with many counts. The chain carries TRBV4-2 and TRBJ2-7; 13 bases agree with TRBD2. V shed 3 bases and J 5 bases; nucleotides not matched to a gene: 7. The CDR3 loop spans 16 amino acids. Germline lookup yields CDR1 LGHNA and CDR2 YNFKEQ. CDR3: CASSQETSGGANEQYF. CDR3 nucleotides: TGTGCCAGCAGCCAGGAAACTAGCGGGGGGGCCAACGAGCAGTACTTC.

This clonotype appeared a few times. This rearrangement joins TRBV12-3 or TRBV12-4 to TRBJ2-4; TRBD1 is a possible D gene (6 bases). V lost 4 bases and J 0 bases, leaving 13 bases between the germline ends. The CDR3 runs to 16 residues. The CDR3 DNA reads TGTGCCAGCAGTTCCCAGGGGAGTTTAGCCAAAAACATTCAGTACTTC. This codes for CASSSQGSLAKNIQYF.

This clonotype was detected many times. The V and J genes are TRBV20-1 and TRBJ2-4; D may match TRBD1 or TRBD2 (5 bases each). CDR3 size: 14 residues. CDR1 is DFQATT and CDR2 is SNEGSKA in the germline V gene (reference sequence). V was cut by 1 base and J by 6 bases, with 13 bases left in between. The CDR3 nucleotides are TGCAGTGCTAGAGTACCCCAGGGAGCAAACATTCAGTACTTC. This sequence encodes CSARVPQGANIQYF.

Of note for this clonotype: The junction shows a germline mismatch at one end, possibly a read error. The chain joins TRBV18 to TRBJ2-7; no definite D call. The germline gives CDR1 KGHSH, CDR2 LQKENI. The CDR3 is made up of 14 amino acids. CDR3 in DNA: TGCGCCAACTCACTCGTCCCGGAGACCTACGAGCAGTACTTC. This encodes CANSLVPETYEQYF.

This clonotype was found a few times. The V call is TRBV6-2 or TRBV6-3, the J call TRBJ2-3; D uncertain. Germline loops: CDR1 MNHEY, CDR2 SVGEGT. CDR3 size: 15 residues. V dropped 3 bases and J dropped 2 bases, with 12 bases sitting between them. This CDR3 is CASSYSDYNTDTQYF. The CDR3 coding sequence is TGTGCCAGCAGTTATTCCGATTATAACACAGATACGCAGTATTTT.

This clonotype has only a few counts. V gene TRBV6-5 combines with J gene TRBJ2-1; D is possibly TRBD1 or TRBD2 (5 bases each). The CDR3 is 19 amino acids. Germline-derived CDR1 and CDR2 are MNHEY and SVGAGI. V dropped 0 bases and J dropped 6 bases, with 24 bases sitting between them. The CDR3 DNA reads as TGTGCCAGCAGTTACTCAGGATATAGAATCGGGACCACACGCAATGAGCAGTTCTTC. Protein product: CASSYSGYRIGTTRNEQFF.

This clonotype was found a few times. The chain joins TRBV2 to TRBJ1-5, with a weak D call TRBD1 (5 bases). The CDR3 is 17 residues long. V was cut by 6 bases and J by 6 bases, with 24 bases left in between. The germline V gene encodes CDR1 SNHLY and CDR2 FYNNEI. The CDR3 sequence is CASRTHPGQSSSQPQHF. The CDR3 region has the DNA TGTGCCAGCAGGACCCACCCAGGGCAGTCTAGCTCTCAGCCCCAGCATTTT.

As concerns this clonotype: This may arise from a read error, as a much more abundant clone is one base away. J is TRBJ2-5 and V is TRBV29-1, with 8 bases that match TRBD1. The better agreement between TRBJ2-1 and the DNA end casts doubt on the J call. Germline V gene lookup returns CDR1 SQVTM and CDR2 ANQGSEA. This CDR3 contains 12 residues. CDR3 DNA sequence: TGCAGCGCGAGGACAGGGCGAGAGACCCAGTTCTTC. Its protein product is CSARTGRETQFF.

This chain uses TRBV28 with TRBJ2-7; a possible D gene is TRBD1 (5 bases). Germline values: CDR1 MDHEN, CDR2 SYDVKM. The ends were cut back, 5 bases at V and 4 bases at J, with 12 bases in the middle. The CDR3 sequence is 13 residues long. CDR3 protein: CASSGFQGYEQYF. The CDR3 bases are TGTGCCAGCAGTGGATTTCAGGGATACGAGCAGTACTTC.

This chain uses TRBV9 with TRBJ2-2, with TRBD2 identical over 9 bases. This CDR3 spans 14 amino acids. In germline, CDR1 is SGDLS, CDR2 YYNGEE. V was pared by 3 bases and J by 6 bases, with 3 bases of the junction left unmatched. In nucleotides, the CDR3 is TGTGCCAGCAGCGAGGGGACTAGCTCCGGGGAGCTGTTTTTT. Protein product: CASSEGTSSGELFF. The entire variable domain, with the rest obtained from reference TRBV9 and TRBJ2-2, is as follows: DSGVTQTPKHLITATGQRVTLRCSPRSGDLSVYWYQQSLDQGLQFLIQYYNGEERAKGNILERFSAQQFPDLHSELNLSSLELGDSALYFCASSEGTSSGELFFGEGSRLTVL.